A single sample gave rise to the 17 T cell receptor beta chains below, sequenced in a study of T cells in Graves' hyperthyroidism and ophthalmopathy. TCR beta CDR3 sequences were amplified from RNA transcripts. Primed by the HTBI set, a first-round RT-PCR was run on the TCR CDR3. One entry per CDR3 protein results from TCRdb running MiXCR on the multiplex PCR reads. Counted here are 450,000 to 700,000 distinct CDR3 sequences, about half occurring once; the ten biggest clones make up around a fifth. Sequenced sample: peripheral blood or thyroid tissue (not recorded which). Receptors were obtained from an adult woman with Graves' disease, either hyperthyroidism or ophthalmopathy (not recorded which).

The chain links TRBV6-5 to TRBJ1-4; tentative D call: TRBD1 (5 bases). V was pared by 4 bases and J by 5 bases, with 11 bases between. Per the germline V gene, CDR1 is MNHEY and CDR2 is SVGAGI. The CDR3 contains 14 residues. The CDR3 sequence is CASSSWDLNEKLFF. CDR3 nucleotides: TGTGCCAGCAGTTCCTGGGACTTGAATGAAAAACTGTTTTTT.

This clonotype has just a few counts. The DNA of the CDR3 is TGTGCCAGCAGCGCTACCCTAGCGGGAAGGGTTCTTTGGCCCCAGCATTTT. This encodes CASSATLAGRVLWPQHF. The chain has TRBV9 and TRBJ1-5; D is ambiguous. The CDR3 contains 17 residues. Germline V gives CDR1 SGDLS, CDR2 YYNGEE. Trimming shortened V by 3 bases and J by 9 bases, and 25 bases separated the two germline ends.

Ten or more counts support this clonotype. V usage is TRBV7-9 and J usage is TRBJ2-2, with D possibly called TRBD1 or TRBD2 (5 bases each). Germline V CDR1 and CDR2: SEHNR, FQNEAQ (reference sequence). CDR3 size: 15 residues. The ends were cut back, 5 bases at V and 5 bases at J, with 15 bases in the middle. CDR3 nucleotide sequence: TGTGCCAGCAGCCGGGCCGGGACCCAGACCGGGGAGCTGTTTTTT. Translation: CASSRAGTQTGELFF.

CDR3 in amino acids: CASSTVNRDAETQYF. The CDR3 coding sequence is TGTGCCAGTAGTACAGTGAACCGGGACGCAGAGACCCAGTACTTC. This chain joins TRBV19 and TRBJ2-5; D may correspond to TRBD1 or TRBD2 (5 bases each). Looked up from germline, CDR1 is LNHDA and CDR2 is SQIVND (reference sequence). Trimming cost V 4 bases and J 4 bases, with 16 bases left between them. This CDR3 has 15 residues.

The CDR3 reads CASSFEDSAEAFF. The CDR3 nucleotides are TGTGCCAGCAGTTTTGAGGACAGCGCTGAAGCTTTCTTT. The V call is TRBV27, the J call TRBJ1-1; a weak D match, TRBD1 (6 bases). The V and J ends lost 3 bases and 6 bases respectively, with 11 bases between them. The CDR3 length is 13 residues. CDR1 is MNHEY and CDR2 is SMNVEV in the germline V gene (reference sequence).

This clonotype was observed many times. The chain employs TRBV7-9 and TRBJ1-4; D unclear. The CDR3 has 14 amino acids. From germline, CDR1 is SEHNR and CDR2 FQNEAQ (reference sequence). Between the trimmed V and J ends, which lost 3 bases and 10 bases, there was a span of 15 bases. This chain's CDR3 is CASSFFREDAKLFF. CDR3 nucleotides: TGTGCCAGCAGCTTCTTTAGGGAAGACGCAAAACTGTTTTTT.

A single count supports this clonotype. This sequence joins TRBV4-1 and TRBJ2-7; 9 positions agree with TRBD1. Germline V lookup: CDR1 MGHRA, CDR2 YSYEKL. J was trimmed by 4 bases and V by 3 bases; bases with no gene match: 7. The CDR3 runs to 15 residues. CDR3 nucleotides: TGCGCCAGCAGCCAGACGGGACAGGGAAGTTACGAGCAGTACTTC. Amino acids: CASSQTGQGSYEQYF.

This clonotype was recorded a few times. The CDR3 is CARGVAGSYEQYF. CDR3 sequence (DNA): TGTGCTAGAGGTGTAGCGGGTTCCTACGAGCAGTACTTC. This sequence joins TRBV19 and TRBJ2-7, with TRBD2 matching over 7 bases. Per germline, CDR1 LNHDA and CDR2 SQIVND (reference sequence). The CDR3 spans 13 residues.

This chain joins TRBV29-1 and TRBJ2-2; no reliable D call. The ends were cut back, 5 bases at V and 0 bases at J, with 4 bases in the middle. Germline assignment: CDR1 SQVTM and CDR2 ANQGSEA. This CDR3 region has 12 residues. The DNA of the CDR3 is TGCAGCGTTCTTCCGAACACCGGGGAGCTGTTTTTT. This gives the protein CSVLPNTGELFF.

This clonotype was counted ten times or more. V usage is TRBV5-1 and J usage is TRBJ2-2; the match to TRBD1 covers 8 bases. There are 16 residues in the CDR3. Looked up from germline, CDR1 is SGHRS and CDR2 is YFSETQ. The J segment lost 4 bases and the V segment lost 0 bases, leaving 5 bases of the junction unmatched. This chain's CDR3 is CASSLEGQVATGELFF. The CDR3 region has the DNA TGCGCCAGCAGCTTGGAGGGACAGGTGGCCACCGGGGAGCTGTTTTTT.

V is TRBV9 and J is TRBJ1-1; the D is unclear. The CDR3 spans 16 residues. Per germline, CDR1 SGDLS and CDR2 YYNGEE. Trimming cost V 4 bases and J 1 base, with 17 bases left between them. The CDR3 is CASSPPGIAGNTEAFF. The CDR3 DNA reads TGTGCCAGCAGCCCGCCAGGAATAGCGGGGAACACTGAAGCTTTCTTT.

V and J are TRBV2 and TRBJ1-1, with 7 bases matching TRBD1. V lost 5 bases, J lost 2 bases, and 5 bases stayed unmatched. The germline CDR1 and CDR2 sequences are SNHLY and FYNNEI. CDR3 length: 14 amino acids. This CDR3 is CASSTYRGNTEAFF. CDR3 nucleotides: TGTGCCAGCAGTACTTACAGGGGTAACACTGAAGCTTTCTTT. Drawing the rest from reference TRBV2 and TRBJ1-1, the complete variable domain is EPEVTQTPSHQVTQMGQEVILRCVPISNHLYFYWYRQILGQKVEFLVSFYNNEISEKSEIFDDQFSVERPDGSNFTLKIRSTKLEDSAMYFCASSTYRGNTEAFFGQGTRLTVV.

This clonotype occurred many times. The chain employs TRBV29-1 and TRBJ2-5, with TRBD2 as a possible D gene (6 bases). Germline-derived CDR1 and CDR2 are SQVTM and ANQGSEA. This CDR3 has 13 amino acids. Trimming stripped 6 bases from V and 4 bases from J, with 15 bases between. The CDR3 region is CSVTPGVGETQYF. The CDR3 bases are TGCAGCGTCACGCCGGGAGTAGGAGAGACCCAGTACTTC. Full variable domain (missing parts from reference TRBV29-1 and TRBJ2-5): SAVISQKPSRDICQRGTSLTIQCQVDSQVTMMFWYRQQPGQSLTLIATANQGSEATYESGFVIDKFPISRPNLTFSTLTVSNMSPEDSSIYLCSVTPGVGETQYFGPGTRLLVL.

In its sample, this clonotype was seen many times. This rearrangement joins TRBV28 to TRBJ2-5, with TRBD1 matching over 7 bases. The CDR3 is 12 amino acids. In germline, CDR1 is MDHEN, CDR2 SYDVKM. V trimming: 8 bases; J trimming: 4 bases; junction bases outside the gene matches: 4. CDR3 coding DNA: TGTGCCAGCTCTCGGACAGGAGAGACCCAGTACTTC. Residues: CASSRTGETQYF. The complete variable domain, with remaining parts taken from reference TRBV28 and TRBJ2-5, reads DVKVTQSSRYLVKRTGEKVFLECVQDMDHENMFWYRQDPGLGLRLIYFSYDVKMKEKGDIPEGYSVSREKKERFSLILESASTNQTSMYLCASSRTGETQYFGPGTRLLVL.

This clonotype came up many times. This chain connects TRBV7-2 to TRBJ2-7; D possibly matches TRBD1 or TRBD2 (7 bases each). With 5 bases removed from V and 4 bases from J, the gap between germline ends came to 21 bases. There are 16 residues in the CDR3. The germline CDR1 and CDR2 sequences are SGHTA and FQGNSA. CDR3 residues: CASSPIAGGGRYEQYF. Here the CDR3 DNA reads TGTGCCAGCAGCCCGATCGCAGGGGGGGGGAGGTACGAGCAGTACTTC.

The sample holds many counts of this clonotype. This chain connects TRBV10-3 to TRBJ1-5, with 7 bases aligning to TRBD1. V lost 5 bases and J lost 5; bases outside the gene matches: 3. This CDR3 is 13 amino acids long. Germline V gene lookup returns CDR1 ENHRY and CDR2 SYGVKD. The DNA of the CDR3 is TGTGCCATCAGTAGGGACAGTGATCAGCCCCAGCATTTT. As protein: CAISRDSDQPQHF.

The chain uses TRBV15 and TRBJ2-5; the match to TRBD2 covers 14 bases. Trimming took 3 bases from V and 4 from J; bases not matched to a gene: 4. The CDR3 extends over 16 amino acids. CDR1 is LNHNV, CDR2 YYDKDF, per germline (reference sequence). The CDR3 DNA follows: TGTGCCACCAGCAGGGGACTAGCGGGAGAGGGAGAGACCCAGTACTTC. Translated, it gives CATSRGLAGEGETQYF.